This T cell receptor beta chain was sequenced during a study of blood T cell repertoires in COVID-19. Background on the study: Whether acute or convalescent, the COVID-19 samples came from the United States, Italy and Spain. The analysed material was cDNA or gDNA that came from T cells, B-cell-depleted T cells, or PBMCs.

Per the original methods: Reference gene primer amplification yielded estimated nucleated cell counts. Measured with immunoSEQ multiplex PCR; TCRdb has only the in-frame clones, and not every one. That table is the source of V, J and clone size, and D and trimming were worked out from the DNA. The sample has fewer than 250,000 clones, about 93% seen once. Enrollment of patients from Seattle took place during active infection, with longitudinal follow-up. Trimming removed 5 bases from V and 4 bases from J; junction bases left unmatched: 8. Germline CDR1 reads PRHDT; CDR2 reads FYEKMQ (reference sequence). The CDR3 has 14 residues.

The sample comprised peripheral blood. V is TRBV13 and J is TRBJ2-7, with 7 bases lining up with TRBD1. The TCR comes from a man under 40 with COVID-19, enrolled during active disease. The CDR3 reads CASSIYRGGYEQYF. CDR3 nucleotides: TGTGCCAGCAGCATCTACAGGGGTGGGTACGAGCAGTACTTC.